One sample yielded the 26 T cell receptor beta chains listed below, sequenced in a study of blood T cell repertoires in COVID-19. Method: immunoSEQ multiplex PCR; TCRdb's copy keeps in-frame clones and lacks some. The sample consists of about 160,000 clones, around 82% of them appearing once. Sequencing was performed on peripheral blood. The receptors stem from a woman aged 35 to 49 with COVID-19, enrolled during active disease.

Here the CDR3 DNA reads TGTGCCAGTTCCAGGGTTCAGGCGCTAACCGGGGAGCTGTTTTTT. Translated: CASSRVQALTGELFF. The chain recombines TRBV27 with TRBJ2-2; a possible D gene is TRBD1 (5 bases). V was shortened by 9 bases and J by 5 bases, with 19 bases between the two germline ends. The CDR3 runs to 15 residues. Germline loops: CDR1 MNHEY, CDR2 SMNVEV (reference sequence).

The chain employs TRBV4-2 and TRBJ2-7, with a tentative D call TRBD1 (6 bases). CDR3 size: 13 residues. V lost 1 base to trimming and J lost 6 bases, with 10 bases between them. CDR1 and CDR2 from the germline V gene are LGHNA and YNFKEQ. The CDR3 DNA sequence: TGTGCCAGCAGCCAAGTCTTAGGGGGCGAGCAGTACTTC. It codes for CASSQVLGGEQYF.

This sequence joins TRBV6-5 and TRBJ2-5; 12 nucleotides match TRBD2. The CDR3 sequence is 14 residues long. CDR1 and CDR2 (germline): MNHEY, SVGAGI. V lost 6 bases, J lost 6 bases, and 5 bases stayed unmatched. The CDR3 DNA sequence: TGTGCCAGCAGGGAGACTAGCGGGGGAAAGACCCAGTACTTC. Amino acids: CASRETSGGKTQYF.

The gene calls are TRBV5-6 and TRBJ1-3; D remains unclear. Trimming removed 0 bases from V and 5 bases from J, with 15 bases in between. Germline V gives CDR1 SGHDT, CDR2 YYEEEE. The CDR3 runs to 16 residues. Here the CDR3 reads CASSLDYRATRNTIYF. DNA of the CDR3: TGTGCCAGCAGCTTGGATTACAGAGCCACAAGAAACACCATATATTTT.

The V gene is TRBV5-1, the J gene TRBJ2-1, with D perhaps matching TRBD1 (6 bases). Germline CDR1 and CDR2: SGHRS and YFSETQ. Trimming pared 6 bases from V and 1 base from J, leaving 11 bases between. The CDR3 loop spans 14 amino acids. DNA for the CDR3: TGCGCCAGCACCAACACAGGGTCCTACAATGAGCAGTTCTTC. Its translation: CASTNTGSYNEQFF.

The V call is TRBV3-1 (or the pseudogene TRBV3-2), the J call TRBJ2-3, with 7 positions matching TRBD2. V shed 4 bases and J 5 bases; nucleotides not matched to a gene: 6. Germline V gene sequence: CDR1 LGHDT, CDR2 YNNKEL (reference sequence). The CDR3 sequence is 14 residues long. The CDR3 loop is CASSPGLGGDTQYF. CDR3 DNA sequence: TGTGCCAGCAGCCCAGGACTAGGAGGAGATACGCAGTATTTT.

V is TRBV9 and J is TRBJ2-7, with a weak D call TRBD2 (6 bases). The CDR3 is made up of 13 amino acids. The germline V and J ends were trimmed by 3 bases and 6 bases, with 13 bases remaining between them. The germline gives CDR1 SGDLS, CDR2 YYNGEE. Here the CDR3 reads CASSASGLGEQYF. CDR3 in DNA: TGTGCCAGCAGCGCTTCGGGACTGGGCGAGCAGTACTTC.

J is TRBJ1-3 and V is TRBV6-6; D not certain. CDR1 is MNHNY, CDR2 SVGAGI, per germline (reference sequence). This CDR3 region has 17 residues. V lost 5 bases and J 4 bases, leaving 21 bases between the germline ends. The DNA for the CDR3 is TGTGCCAGCAGTCCGGTCCCCGTCCTCGTCCCAGGAAACACCATATATTTT. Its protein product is CASSPVPVLVPGNTIYF.

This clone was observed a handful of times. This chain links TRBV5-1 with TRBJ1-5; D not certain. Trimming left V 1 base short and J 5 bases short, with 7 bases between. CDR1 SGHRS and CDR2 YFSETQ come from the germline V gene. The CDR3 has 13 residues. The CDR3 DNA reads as TGCGCCAGCAGCTTGAGTGTAGATCAGCCCCAGCATTTT. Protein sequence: CASSLSVDQPQHF. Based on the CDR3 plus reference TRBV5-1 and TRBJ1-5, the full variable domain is KAGVTQTPRYLIKTRGQQVTLSCSPISGHRSVSWYQQTPGQGLQFLFEYFSETQRNKGNFPGRFSGRQFSNSRSEMNVSTLELGDSALYLCASSLSVDQPQHFGDGTRLSIL.

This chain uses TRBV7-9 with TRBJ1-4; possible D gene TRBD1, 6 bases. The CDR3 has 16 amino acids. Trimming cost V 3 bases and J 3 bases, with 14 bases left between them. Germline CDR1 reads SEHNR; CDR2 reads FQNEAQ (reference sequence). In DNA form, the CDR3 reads TGTGCCAGCAGCTTGGCAACAGGGTCGGCTAATGAAAAACTGTTTTTT. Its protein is CASSLATGSANEKLFF.

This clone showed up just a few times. Here the CDR3 DNA reads TGCGCCAGCAGCTCGTTTTTTATCACCGGGGAGCTGTTTTTT. Protein sequence: CASSSFFITGELFF. The chain links TRBV5-1 to TRBJ2-2; no clear D. CDR1 is SGHRS and CDR2 is YFSETQ in the germline V gene. V lost 3 bases, J lost 4 bases, and 10 bases lay in between. The length of the CDR3 is 14 residues.

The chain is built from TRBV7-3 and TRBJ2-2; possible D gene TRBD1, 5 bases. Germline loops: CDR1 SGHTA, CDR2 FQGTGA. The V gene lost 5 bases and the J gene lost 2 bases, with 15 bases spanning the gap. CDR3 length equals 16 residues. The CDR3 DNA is TGTGCCAGCAGCCCCGGTCCTTGGACAAACACCGGGGAGCTGTTTTTT. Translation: CASSPGPWTNTGELFF.

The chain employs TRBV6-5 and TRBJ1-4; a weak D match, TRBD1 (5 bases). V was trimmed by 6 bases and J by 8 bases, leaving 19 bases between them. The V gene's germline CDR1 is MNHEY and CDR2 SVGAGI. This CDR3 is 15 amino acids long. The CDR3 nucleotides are TGTGCCAGCAGGGGGATTGCGGGGCCACGCGAAAAACTGTTTTTT. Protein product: CASRGIAGPREKLFF.

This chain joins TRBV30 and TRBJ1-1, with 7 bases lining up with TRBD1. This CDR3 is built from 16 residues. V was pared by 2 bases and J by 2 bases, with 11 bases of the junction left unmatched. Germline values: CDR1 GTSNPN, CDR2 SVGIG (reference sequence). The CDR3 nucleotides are TGTGCCTGGAGTAACCCACGGGACAGTCTAAACACTGAAGCTTTCTTT. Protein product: CAWSNPRDSLNTEAFF.

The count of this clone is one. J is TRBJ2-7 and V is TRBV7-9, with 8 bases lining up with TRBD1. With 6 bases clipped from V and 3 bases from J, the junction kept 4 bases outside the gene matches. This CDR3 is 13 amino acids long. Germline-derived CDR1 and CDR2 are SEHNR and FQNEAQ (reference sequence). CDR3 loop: CASRQGAGYEQYF. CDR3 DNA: TGTGCCAGCAGGCAGGGGGCGGGCTACGAGCAGTACTTC.

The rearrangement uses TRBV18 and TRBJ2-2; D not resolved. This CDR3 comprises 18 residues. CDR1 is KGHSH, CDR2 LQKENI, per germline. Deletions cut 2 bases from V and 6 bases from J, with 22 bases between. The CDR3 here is CASSPGRQGRTVAGELFF. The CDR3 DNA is TGTGCCAGCTCACCAGGGCGCCAAGGCCGTACTGTCGCCGGGGAGCTGTTTTTT.

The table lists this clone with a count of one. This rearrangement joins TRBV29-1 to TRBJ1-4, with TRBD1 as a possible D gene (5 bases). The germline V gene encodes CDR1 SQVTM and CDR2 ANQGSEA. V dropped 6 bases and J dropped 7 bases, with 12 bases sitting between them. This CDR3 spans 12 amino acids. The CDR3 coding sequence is TGCAGCGTCGCCCTGGGGCGTGAAAAACTGTTTTTT. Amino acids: CSVALGREKLFF.

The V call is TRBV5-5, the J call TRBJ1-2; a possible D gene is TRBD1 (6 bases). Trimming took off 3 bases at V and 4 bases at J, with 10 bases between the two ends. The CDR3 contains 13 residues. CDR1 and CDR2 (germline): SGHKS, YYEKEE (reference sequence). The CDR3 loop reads CASSSGAVYGYTF. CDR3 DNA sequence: TGTGCCAGCAGCTCAGGGGCCGTCTATGGCTACACCTTC.

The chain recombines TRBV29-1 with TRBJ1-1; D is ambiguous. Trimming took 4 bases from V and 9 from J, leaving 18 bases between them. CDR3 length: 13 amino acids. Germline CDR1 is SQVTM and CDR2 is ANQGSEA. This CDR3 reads CSVVPPGHSQAFF. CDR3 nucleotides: TGCAGCGTTGTTCCGCCCGGCCACAGTCAAGCTTTCTTT.

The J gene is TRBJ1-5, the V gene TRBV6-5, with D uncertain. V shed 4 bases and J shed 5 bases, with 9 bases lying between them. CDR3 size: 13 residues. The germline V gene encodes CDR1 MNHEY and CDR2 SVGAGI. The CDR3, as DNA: TGTGCCAGCAGTTTCAATACTTATCAGCCCCAGCATTTT. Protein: CASSFNTYQPQHF.

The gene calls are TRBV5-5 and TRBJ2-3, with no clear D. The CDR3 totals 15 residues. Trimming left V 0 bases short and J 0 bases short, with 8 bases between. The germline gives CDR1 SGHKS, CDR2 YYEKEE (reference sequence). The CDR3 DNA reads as TGTGCCAGCAGCTTGGGATCCGGGAGCACAGATACGCAGTATTTT. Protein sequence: CASSLGSGSTDTQYF.

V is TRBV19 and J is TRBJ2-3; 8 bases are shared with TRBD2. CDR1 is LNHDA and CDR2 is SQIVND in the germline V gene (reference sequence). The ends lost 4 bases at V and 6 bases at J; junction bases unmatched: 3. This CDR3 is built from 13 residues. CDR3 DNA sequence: TGTGCCAGTAGTACTGCTAGCGGGGATACGCAGTATTTT. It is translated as CASSTASGDTQYF.

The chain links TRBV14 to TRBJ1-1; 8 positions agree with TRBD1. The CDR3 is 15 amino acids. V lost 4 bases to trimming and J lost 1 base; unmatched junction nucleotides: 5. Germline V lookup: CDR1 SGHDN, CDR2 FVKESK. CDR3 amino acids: CASSRRTGRNTEAFF. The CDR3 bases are TGTGCCAGCAGCCGACGGACAGGGCGGAACACTGAAGCTTTCTTT.

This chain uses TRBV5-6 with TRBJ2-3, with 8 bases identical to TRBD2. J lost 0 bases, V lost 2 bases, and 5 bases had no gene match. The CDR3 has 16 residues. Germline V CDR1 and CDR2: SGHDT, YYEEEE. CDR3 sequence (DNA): TGTGCCAGCAGCTTCGGGAAGCGGGGGAGCACAGATACGCAGTATTTT. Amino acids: CASSFGKRGSTDTQYF.

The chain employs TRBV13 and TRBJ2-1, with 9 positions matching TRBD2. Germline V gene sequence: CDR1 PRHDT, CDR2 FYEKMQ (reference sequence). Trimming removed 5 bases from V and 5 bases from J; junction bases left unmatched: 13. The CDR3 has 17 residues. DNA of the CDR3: TGTGCCAGCAGCCCGGCAGGGGCGGGAGGGCCAAACAATGAGCAGTTCTTC. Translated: CASSPAGAGGPNNEQFF.

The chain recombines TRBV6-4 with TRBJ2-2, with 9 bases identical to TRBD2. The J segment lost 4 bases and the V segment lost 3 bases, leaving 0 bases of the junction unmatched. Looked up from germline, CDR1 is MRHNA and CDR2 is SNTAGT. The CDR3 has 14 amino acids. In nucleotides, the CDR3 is TGTGCCAGCAGTGATAGCGGGAGCACCGGGGAGCTGTTTTTT. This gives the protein CASSDSGSTGELFF.